The 13 T cell receptor beta chains in this list originate from one sample, sequenced in a study of T cells in Graves' hyperthyroidism and ophthalmopathy. RNA transcripts served as the template for amplifying TCR beta CDR3 regions. The HTBI primer set served for first-round RT-PCR of the TCR CDR3. TCRdb recomputed calls from the multiplex PCR reads with MiXCR, one row per CDR3 protein. The repertoire holds about 49,000 distinct CDR3 sequences, with less than 65% as singletons. Sequencing used peripheral blood or thyroid tissue (not recorded which). These receptors were taken from a man aged 18 to 30 with Graves' hyperthyroidism.

This clonotype was recorded at least ten times. The rearrangement joins TRBV6-2 or TRBV6-3 to TRBJ1-1; 8 bases agree with TRBD1. This CDR3 is built from 15 residues. Germline CDR1 reads MNHEY; CDR2 reads SVGEGT. With V trimmed by 2 bases and J by 4 bases, 6 bases remained unmatched. The CDR3 coding sequence is TGTGCCAGCAGTTACCTCGAGACAGGGGTCACTGAAGCTTTCTTT. Translated: CASSYLETGVTEAFF.

Relative to its sample, this clonotype is large. Written as DNA, the CDR3 is TGCGCCAGCAGCTTGGTTTCGCAGGGTGGTGGCTACACCTTC. Encoded protein: CASSLVSQGGGYTF. The chain carries TRBV5-1 and TRBJ1-2; possible D gene TRBD1, 5 bases. The germline V gene encodes CDR1 SGHRS and CDR2 YFSETQ. The CDR3 has 14 residues. Trimming stripped 0 bases from V and 7 bases from J, with 13 bases between.

This sequence joins TRBV29-1 and TRBJ2-5, with 10 bases fitting TRBD1. Germline CDR1 reads SQVTM; CDR2 reads ANQGSEA. V gave up 6 bases and J gave up 7 bases; unmatched junction bases: 11. This CDR3 spans 14 amino acids. CDR3 protein: CSVGTGDPPGTQYF. In nucleotides, the CDR3 is TGCAGCGTCGGGACAGGGGACCCTCCTGGGACCCAGTACTTC.

In regard to this clonotype: It may be a read error: a sequence one base away is much more abundant. No conserved phenylalanine or tryptophan ends this CDR3, so it is likely a read error. The DNA is omitted, as the CDR3 cannot be located on it reliably, and the CDR3 follows TCRdb's listing. The J gene is TRBJ2-2, the V gene TRBV4-1. In germline, CDR1 is MGHRA, CDR2 YSYEKL. From its first to its last residue, the CDR3 has 12 amino acids. The CDR3 region is CASSQNTGELSS.

This clonotype has more than one count but fewer than ten. The gene calls are TRBV20-1 and TRBJ2-7; 10 positions match TRBD2. The CDR3 extends over 15 amino acids. Trimming cost V 3 bases and J 2 bases; bases outside gene matches: 7. Germline assignment: CDR1 DFQATT and CDR2 SNEGSKA (reference sequence). DNA for the CDR3: TGCAGTGCTAGCGGTGGACTAGCGGCCACCTACGAGCAGTACTTC. It is translated as CSASGGLAATYEQYF.

The chain combines TRBV30 with TRBJ2-5; 10 bases match TRBD1. The CDR3 covers 15 residues. Germline assignment: CDR1 GTSNPN and CDR2 SVGIG (reference sequence). Losses at the gene ends were 1 base for V and 4 bases for J; bases not matched to a gene: 6. The CDR3 DNA follows: TGTGCCTGGAGTGGAGGACAGGGGGGTCGAGAGACCCAGTACTTC. It yields the protein CAWSGGQGGRETQYF.

The gene calls are TRBV10-1 and TRBJ1-1, with D unresolved. Germline lookup yields CDR1 WNHNN and CDR2 SYGVQD (reference sequence). V was clipped by 0 bases and J by 2 bases, with 13 bases between them. The CDR3 runs 16 residues. CDR3 amino acids: CASSESKASPNTEAFF. For the CDR3, the DNA is TGCGCCAGCAGTGAGTCGAAGGCCAGTCCCAACACTGAAGCTTTCTTT.

The rearrangement links TRBV6-1 to TRBJ1-2; 7 bases are a match to TRBD1. CDR1 is MNHNS and CDR2 is SASEGT in the germline V gene. The CDR3 spans 18 residues. With 8 bases clipped from V and 0 bases from J, the junction kept 18 bases outside the gene matches. The CDR3 region has the DNA TGTGCCAGCTCACCTCGGCTGTCAGGGGGGACAGCTAACTATGGCTACACCTTC. It specifies CASSPRLSGGTANYGYTF.

V and J are TRBV20-1 and TRBJ2-7; the D gene is possibly TRBD1 (5 bases). The germline V gene encodes CDR1 DFQATT and CDR2 SNEGSKA (reference sequence). The V and J ends lost 1 base and 0 bases respectively, with 10 bases between them. The CDR3 spans 14 residues. The CDR3 DNA is TGCAGTGCTAGAGGGGGCAGGCCCTCCTACGAGCAGTACTTC. It codes for CSARGGRPSYEQYF.

Concerning this clonotype itself: Here the CDR3 omits its conserved ending phenylalanine or tryptophan, so a read error is the likely source. The J gene is TRBJ2-6, the V gene TRBV7-2; D call uncertain. This CDR3 region has 16 residues. The germline CDR1 and CDR2 sequences are SGHTA and FQGNSA. Written as DNA, the CDR3 is TGCGCCAGCAGTCAAGATTTTTTTTCTGGGGCCAACGTCCTGACTTCC. Protein product: CASSQDFFSGANVLTS.

The chain has TRBV7-2 and TRBJ2-5; TRBD2 aligns across 12 bases. Germline CDR1 is SGHTA and CDR2 is FQGNSA. Germline trimming cut 4 bases from V and 4 bases from J; bases unmatched to any gene: 4. The CDR3 is 15 residues long. The CDR3 nucleotides read TGTGCCAGCAGCTCGACTAGCGGGGGTTCAGAGACCCAGTACTTC. As protein: CASSSTSGGSETQYF.

The chain combines TRBV29-1 with TRBJ2-5; 11 positions agree with TRBD1. CDR1 and CDR2 (germline): SQVTM, ANQGSEA. The CDR3 runs to 14 residues. Germline trimming cut 7 bases from V and 5 bases from J; bases unmatched to any gene: 9. CDR3 bases: TGCAGCGCATGGGGACAGGGGGACTTCGAGACCCAGTACTTC. Residues: CSAWGQGDFETQYF.

This clonotype was counted ten times or more. The J gene is TRBJ2-7, the V gene TRBV7-2; TRBD2 is a possible D gene (5 bases). Trimming cost V 6 bases and J 5 bases, with 14 bases left between them. The CDR3 covers 13 residues. Germline-derived CDR1 and CDR2 are SGHTA and FQGNSA. The DNA of the CDR3 is TGTGCCAGCAGACTCCCTCCCGGGGACGAGCAGTACTTC. Its protein product is CASRLPPGDEQYF.